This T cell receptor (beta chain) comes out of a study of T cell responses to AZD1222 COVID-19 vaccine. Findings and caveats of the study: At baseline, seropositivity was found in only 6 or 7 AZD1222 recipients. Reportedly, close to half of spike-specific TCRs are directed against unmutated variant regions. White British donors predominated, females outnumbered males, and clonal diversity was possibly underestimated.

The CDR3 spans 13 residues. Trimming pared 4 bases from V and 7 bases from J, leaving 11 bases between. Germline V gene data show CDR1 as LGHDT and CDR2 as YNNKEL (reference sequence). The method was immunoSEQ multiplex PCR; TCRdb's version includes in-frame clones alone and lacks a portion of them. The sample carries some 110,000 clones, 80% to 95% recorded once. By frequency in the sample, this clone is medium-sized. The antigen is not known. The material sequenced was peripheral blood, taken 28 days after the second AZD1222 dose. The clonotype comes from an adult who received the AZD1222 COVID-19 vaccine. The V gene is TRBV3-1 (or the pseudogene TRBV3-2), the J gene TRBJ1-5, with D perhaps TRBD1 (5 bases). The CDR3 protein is CASSRGIRQPQHF. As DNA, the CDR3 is TGTGCCAGCAGCCGGGGGATACGGCAGCCCCAGCATTTT.